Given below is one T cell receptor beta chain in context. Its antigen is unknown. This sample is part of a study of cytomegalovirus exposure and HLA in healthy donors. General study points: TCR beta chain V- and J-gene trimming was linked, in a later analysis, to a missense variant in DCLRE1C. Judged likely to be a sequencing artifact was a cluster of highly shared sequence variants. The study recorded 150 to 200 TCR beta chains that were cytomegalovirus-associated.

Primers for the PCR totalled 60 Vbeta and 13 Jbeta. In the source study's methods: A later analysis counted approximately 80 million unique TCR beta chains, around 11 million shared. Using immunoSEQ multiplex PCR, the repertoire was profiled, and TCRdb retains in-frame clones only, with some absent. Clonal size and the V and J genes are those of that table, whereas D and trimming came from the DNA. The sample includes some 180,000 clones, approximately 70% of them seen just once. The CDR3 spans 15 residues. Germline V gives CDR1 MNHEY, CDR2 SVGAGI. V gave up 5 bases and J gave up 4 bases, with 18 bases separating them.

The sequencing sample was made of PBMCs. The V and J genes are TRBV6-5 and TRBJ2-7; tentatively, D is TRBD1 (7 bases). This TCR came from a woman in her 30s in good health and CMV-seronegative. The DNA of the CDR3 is TGTGCCAGCAGTATGGGGGGACAGAAAATTTACGAGCAGTACTTC. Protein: CASSMGGQKIYEQYF.